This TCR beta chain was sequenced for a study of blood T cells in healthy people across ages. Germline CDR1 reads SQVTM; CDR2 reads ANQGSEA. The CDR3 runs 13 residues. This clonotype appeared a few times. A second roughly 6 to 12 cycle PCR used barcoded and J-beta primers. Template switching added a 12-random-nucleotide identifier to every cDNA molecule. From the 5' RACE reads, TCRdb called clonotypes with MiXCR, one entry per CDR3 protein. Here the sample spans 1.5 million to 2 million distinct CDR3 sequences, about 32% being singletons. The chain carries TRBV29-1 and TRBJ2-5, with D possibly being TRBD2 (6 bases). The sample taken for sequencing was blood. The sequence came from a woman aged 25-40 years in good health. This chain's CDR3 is CSICGASVETQYF. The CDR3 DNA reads TGCAGTATTTGCGGGGCTAGCGTGGAGACCCAGTACTTC. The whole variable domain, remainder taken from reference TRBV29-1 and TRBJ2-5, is SAVISQKPSRDICQRGTSLTIQCQVDSQVTMMFWYRQQPGQSLTLIATANQGSEATYESGFVIDKFPISRPNLTFSTLTVSNMSPEDSSIYLCSICGASVETQYFGPGTRLLVL.